This T cell receptor (beta chain) stems from a study of blood T cell repertoires in COVID-19. Germline-derived CDR1 and CDR2 are SGHRS and YFSETQ. CDR3 length: 13 residues. Trimming left V 4 bases short and J 2 bases short, with 9 bases between. Profiled with immunoSEQ multiplex PCR; TCRdb holds only in-frame clones, not every one. Among 95,000 to 110,000 clones listed, around 90% were seen once. The receptor's source is a human donor in a cohort sampled during active COVID-19. The specimen sequenced was peripheral blood. V usage is TRBV5-1 and J usage is TRBJ1-1; D not certain. CDR3 region: CASSMNTNTEAFF. Written as DNA, the CDR3 is TGCGCCAGCAGCATGAACACCAACACTGAAGCTTTCTTT.